This T cell receptor beta chain was retrieved from a study of blood T cell repertoires in COVID-19. In the study overall: The United States, Italy and Spain supplied acute and convalescent COVID-19 samples. The cDNA or gDNA used as material had been derived from T cells, B-cell-depleted T cells, or PBMCs.

The method was immunoSEQ multiplex PCR; TCRdb's version includes in-frame clones alone and lacks a portion of them. Of around 250,000 clones in the sample, about 83% were seen once. The germline CDR1 and CDR2 sequences are ENHRY and SYGVKD. The CDR3 totals 17 residues. J was trimmed by 3 bases and V by 2 bases; bases with no gene match: 12. This clonotype was obtained from a middle-aged woman who had recovered from COVID-19. This sequence joins TRBV10-3 and TRBJ2-5; TRBD2 aligns across 7 bases. Sequenced sample: peripheral blood. In DNA form, the CDR3 reads TGTGCCATCAGTGAGGATTCGGGGCGGGGGAGTAAAGAGACCCAGTACTTC. Residues: CAISEDSGRGSKETQYF.